Shown below are 23 T cell receptor beta chains from a single sample sequenced in a study of cytomegalovirus exposure and HLA in healthy donors. PCR used 60 Vbeta primers and 13 Jbeta primers. Clones were read by immunoSEQ multiplex PCR, and TCRdb kept only the in-frame ones, dropping some. This table holds about 170,000 clones, 75% to 85% found once. The sequenced material came from PBMCs. The receptors were sampled from a female donor in good health and CMV-seronegative.

The chain links TRBV6-6 to TRBJ2-2; TRBD2 might be the D (5 bases). Trimming removed 4 bases at V and 6 bases at J, with 9 bases between. Germline CDR1 reads MNHNY; CDR2 reads SVGAGI (reference sequence). CDR3 length: 13 amino acids. This CDR3 is CASSSGGPGELFF. Here the CDR3 DNA reads TGTGCCAGCAGTTCAGGCGGGCCCGGGGAGCTGTTTTTT.

The rearrangement links TRBV18 to TRBJ2-3; weak D call: TRBD2 (5 bases). V was shortened by 4 bases and J by 8 bases, with 10 bases between the two germline ends. Looked up from germline, CDR1 is KGHSH and CDR2 is LQKENI. CDR3 length: 12 residues. CDR3 bases: TGTGCCAGCTCACAGGCTAGCCCTACGCAGTATTTT. It specifies CASSQASPTQYF.

This clone was picked up one time. V is TRBV28 and J is TRBJ2-7, with a weak D call TRBD1 (6 bases). V lost 8 bases and J lost 7, with 18 bases in between. Germline V gene lookup returns CDR1 MDHEN and CDR2 SYDVKM. This CDR3 has 13 amino acids. CDR3 sequence reads: CASLETGALEQYF. In DNA, the CDR3 is TGTGCCAGCTTGGAGACAGGTGCCTTGGAGCAGTACTTC.

The J gene is TRBJ1-5, the V gene TRBV5-5, with D hard to call. The germline V and J ends were trimmed by 2 bases and 0 bases, with 6 bases remaining between them. The germline CDR1 and CDR2 sequences are SGHKS and YYEKEE (reference sequence). This CDR3 has 14 residues. CDR3 sequence reads: CASSLQYSNQPQHF. The CDR3 DNA sequence: TGTGCCAGCAGCTTACAGTATAGCAATCAGCCCCAGCATTTT.

V usage is TRBV6-5 and J usage is TRBJ1-4, with 8 positions matching TRBD1. The CDR3 spans 15 residues. V gave up 5 bases and J gave up 2 bases; unmatched junction bases: 4. Per the germline V gene, CDR1 is MNHEY and CDR2 is SVGAGI. CDR3 amino acids: CASSASGGTNEKLFF. The DNA for the CDR3 is TGTGCCAGCAGTGCCTCAGGGGGCACTAATGAAAAACTGTTTTTT.

The genes are TRBV7-3 and TRBJ2-1, with 11 bases identical to TRBD2. Trimming removed 2 bases from V and 7 bases from J; junction bases left unmatched: 13. CDR3 length equals 18 residues. Germline CDR1 reads SGHTA; CDR2 reads FQGTGA. In DNA, the CDR3 is TGTGCCAGCAGCTTACTAAAAACCGGGACTAGCGGTTCTAATGAGCAGTTCTTC. This sequence encodes CASSLLKTGTSGSNEQFF. Based on the CDR3 plus reference TRBV7-3 and TRBJ2-1, the full variable domain is GAGVSQTPSNKVTEKGKYVELRCDPISGHTALYWYRQSLGQGPEFLIYFQGTGAADDSGLPNDRFFAVRPEGSVSTLKIQRTERGDSAVYLCASSLLKTGTSGSNEQFFGPGTRLTVL.

The CDR3 DNA reads TGCGCCAGCAGCCAAGCCGGGGTGGAGAGCACAGATACGCAGTATTTT. Protein product: CASSQAGVESTDTQYF. The chain is built from TRBV4-1 and TRBJ2-3; the D gene is possibly TRBD2 (5 bases). The V and J ends lost 1 base and 0 bases respectively, with 11 bases between them. Germline CDR1 is MGHRA and CDR2 is YSYEKL. The CDR3 extends over 16 amino acids.

This clone has only a few counts. The V and J genes are TRBV4-1 and TRBJ1-1; D may be TRBD1 (6 bases). The length of the CDR3 is 15 residues. V dropped 2 bases and J dropped 10 bases, with 20 bases sitting between them. CDR1 is MGHRA, CDR2 YSYEKL, per germline. The CDR3 DNA follows: TGCGCCAGCAGCCAAAACACACTGGGGGCAATGGGAGCTTTCTTT. It encodes CASSQNTLGAMGAFF.

V and J are TRBV25-1 and TRBJ2-2; 7 nucleotides agree with TRBD1. There are 12 residues in the CDR3. After removal of 8 bases from V and 5 bases from J, the junction contained 2 bases not matched to a gene. CDR1 and CDR2 (germline): MGHDK, SYGVNS. In DNA, the CDR3 is TGTGCCAGCTGGGGACAGACCGGGGAGCTGTTTTTT. Translating gives CASWGQTGELFF.

Only a few counts were recorded for this clone. The CDR3 nucleotides are TGTGCCAGCAGGACAGGTTTCTCTGGGGCCAACGTCCTGACTTTC. Protein product: CASRTGFSGANVLTF. This chain links TRBV28 with TRBJ2-6; TRBD1 might be the D (6 bases). Germline V CDR1 and CDR2: MDHEN, SYDVKM. V gave up 6 bases and J gave up 0 bases, with 9 bases separating them. The CDR3 loop spans 15 amino acids.

The chain has TRBV6-5 and TRBJ2-1, with D uncertain. The CDR3 is 16 amino acids. V was trimmed by 4 bases and J by 0 bases, leaving 13 bases between them. Germline CDR1 reads MNHEY; CDR2 reads SVGAGI. The CDR3 spells CASSSLPVSSYNEQFF. CDR3 in DNA: TGTGCCAGCAGTTCCCTCCCAGTAAGCTCCTACAATGAGCAGTTCTTC.

There are a few counts of this clone. This chain connects TRBV4-3 to TRBJ2-7; no firm D call. The V end lost 0 bases, the J end lost 6 bases, and 9 bases lay between the germline ends. The CDR3 contains 13 residues. Germline assignment: CDR1 LGHNA and CDR2 YSLEER. The CDR3: CASSQDRVTEQYF. The CDR3 DNA reads TGCGCCAGCAGCCAAGATCGGGTGACCGAGCAGTACTTC.

This chain uses TRBV5-8 with TRBJ2-5; possibly TRBD1 for D (6 bases). The CDR3 is 14 residues long. Germline loops: CDR1 SGHTS, CDR2 YDEGEE. Trimming took off 2 bases at V and 2 bases at J, with 10 bases between the two ends. The CDR3 spells CASSFRTAQETQYF. CDR3 nucleotides: TGTGCCAGCAGCTTCAGGACAGCGCAAGAGACCCAGTACTTC.

The chain uses TRBV15 and TRBJ2-7, with 13 bases aligning to TRBD2. J lost 3 bases, V lost 5 bases, and 4 bases had no gene match. The germline V gene encodes CDR1 LNHNV and CDR2 YYDKDF (reference sequence). This CDR3 is 15 amino acids long. The CDR3 sequence: CATSLGLAGDYEQYF. As DNA, the CDR3 is TGTGCCACCAGCCTCGGACTAGCGGGGGACTACGAGCAGTACTTC.

The count of this clone is one. The chain employs TRBV2 and TRBJ2-1, with TRBD2 matching 9 bases. The CDR3 contains 16 residues. With V trimmed by 1 base and J by 8 bases, 9 bases remained unmatched. Per the germline V gene, CDR1 is SNHLY and CDR2 is FYNNEI. The CDR3 nucleotides read TGTGCCAGCAGTGAAGGGGGCGGGAGGGCGGGGGATGAGCAGTTCTTC. It specifies CASSEGGGRAGDEQFF.

The chain uses TRBV7-2 and TRBJ2-5; weak D call: TRBD2 (6 bases). Trimming removed 5 bases from V and 4 bases from J, with 17 bases in between. The CDR3 runs to 15 residues. CDR1 SGHTA and CDR2 FQGNSA come from the germline V gene. The CDR3 DNA sequence: TGTGCCAGCAGCCTCAGGGAGGTGGGTGGAGAGACCCAGTACTTC. Translating gives CASSLREVGGETQYF. The full variable domain, with the rest looked up from reference TRBV7-2 and TRBJ2-5, is GAGVSQSPSNKVTEKGKDVELRCDPISGHTALYWYRQSLGQGLEFLIYFQGNSAPDKSGLPSDRFSAERTGGSVSTLTIQRTQQEDSAVYLCASSLREVGGETQYFGPGTRLLVL.

The chain has TRBV19 and TRBJ1-5; 9 nucleotides agree with TRBD1. Trimming cost V 4 bases and J 0 bases; bases outside gene matches: 10. CDR1 and CDR2 from the germline V gene are LNHDA and SQIVND (reference sequence). This CDR3 is built from 18 residues. CDR3 amino acids: CASSNTGGGLLSNQPQHF. The CDR3 region has the DNA TGTGCCAGTAGTAACACAGGGGGCGGCTTACTTAGCAATCAGCCCCAGCATTTT.

J is TRBJ2-6 and V is TRBV7-9; D remains unclear. Germline lookup yields CDR1 SEHNR and CDR2 FQNEAQ (reference sequence). The V end was cut by 5 bases, the J end by 0 bases, with 8 bases between. The CDR3 totals 15 residues. The CDR3 region is CASSPYNSGANVLTF. Here the CDR3 DNA reads TGTGCCAGCAGCCCGTACAACTCTGGGGCCAACGTCCTGACTTTC.

This rearrangement joins TRBV6-5 to TRBJ2-7; D possibly corresponds to TRBD2 (7 bases). The CDR3 is made up of 15 amino acids. CDR1 is MNHEY, CDR2 SVGAGI, per germline. V lost 11 bases and J lost 1, with 21 bases in between. The CDR3 is CAGIAPGGYSYEQYF. The CDR3 DNA follows: TGTGCCGGGATAGCCCCGGGGGGCTATTCCTACGAGCAGTACTTC.

This clone occurred once. The rearrangement joins TRBV5-5 to TRBJ2-1; 7 bases agree with TRBD2. With V trimmed by 1 base and J by 4 bases, 8 bases remained unmatched. The CDR3 loop spans 16 amino acids. Germline V gene lookup returns CDR1 SGHKS and CDR2 YYEKEE (reference sequence). Here the CDR3 reads CASSLYSGLRYNEQFF. The CDR3 DNA reads TGTGCCAGCAGCTTGTATAGCGGGCTCCGGTACAATGAGCAGTTCTTC.

This sequence joins TRBV28 and TRBJ1-5; D call uncertain. The CDR3 runs 11 residues. CDR1 is MDHEN, CDR2 SYDVKM, per germline. V was shortened by 4 bases and J by 5 bases, with 3 bases between the two germline ends. This CDR3 is CASSSDQPQHF. For the CDR3, the DNA is TGTGCCAGCAGTTCAGATCAGCCCCAGCATTTT.

In its sample, this clone was seen once. The chain combines TRBV6-4 with TRBJ2-7; D ambiguous. CDR3 length: 12 residues. Germline CDR1 and CDR2: MRHNA and SNTAGT. The V gene lost 3 bases and the J gene lost 8 bases, with 11 bases spanning the gap. Written as DNA, the CDR3 is TGTGCCAGCAGTGAGACGGGTATGCAGCAGTACTTC. Translating it yields CASSETGMQQYF.

The chain joins TRBV7-2 to TRBJ2-4; the match to TRBD2 covers 7 bases. The CDR3 has 14 residues. V lost 4 bases to trimming and J lost 7 bases; unmatched junction nucleotides: 7. Germline CDR1 reads SGHTA; CDR2 reads FQGNSA. CDR3 in DNA: TGTGCCAGCAGCTCCACTAGCGCCGGGAACATTCAGTACTTC. Protein: CASSSTSAGNIQYF.